This T cell receptor (beta chain) was identified in a study of preoperative IRX-2 immunotherapy in early breast cancer. Only one count was recorded for this clone. The CDR3 sequence is 15 residues long. Germline CDR1 SGHVS, CDR2 FNYEAQ. V dropped 4 bases and J dropped 2 bases, with 12 bases sitting between them. Treatment meaning: preoperative locoregional IRX-2 cytokine immunotherapy. Sequenced by immunoSEQ multiplex PCR; TCRdb stores in-frame clones only, minus some. This sample has 55,000 to 70,000 clones; 94% occur once, and the top ten carry under 2%. This TCR derives from a human donor with breast cancer. This chain links TRBV7-6 with TRBJ2-1; a possible D gene is TRBD1 (5 bases). This sample was taken from a patient treated with IRX-2 immunotherapy. In nucleotides, the CDR3 is TGTGCCAGCAGCTCAGCAAGGGGTACCTACAATGAGCAGTTCTTC. Its translation is CASSSARGTYNEQFF.